A single sample gave rise to the 14 T cell receptor beta chains below, sequenced in a study of T cells in Graves' hyperthyroidism and ophthalmopathy. RNA transcripts yielded amplified TCR beta CDR3 regions. With the HTBI primer set, the TCR CDR3 went through a first round of RT-PCR. Each CDR3 protein is one row after TCRdb ran MiXCR on the multiplex PCR reads. The sample includes under 350,000 distinct CDR3 sequences, about an eighth of them seen just once. The specimen sequenced was blood. These receptors all come from a woman in her 30s with Graves' hyperthyroidism that later progressed to Graves' ophthalmopathy.

This clonotype was counted many times. The chain couples TRBV7-9 to TRBJ2-1; TRBD1 matches at 9 bases. Trimming at V came to 8 bases and at J to 9 bases, leaving 11 bases not matched to a gene. Germline values: CDR1 SEHNR, CDR2 FQNEAQ (reference sequence). CDR3 length: 14 residues. DNA for the CDR3: TGTGCCAGCGGAGTACAGGGGGCCCCTCGTGAGCAGTTCTTC. Translation: CASGVQGAPREQFF.

This clonotype was counted only a few times. This rearrangement joins TRBV28 to TRBJ1-3, with 7 bases aligning to TRBD1. Looked up from germline, CDR1 is MDHEN and CDR2 is SYDVKM. The V segment lost 1 base and the J segment 0 bases; nucleotides outside the gene matches: 12. CDR3 length: 19 amino acids. CDR3 nucleotides: TGTGCCAGCAGTTTATTGCCAGGGACAGATATTCGCTCTGGAAACACCATATATTTT. Protein sequence: CASSLLPGTDIRSGNTIYF.

Details on this clonotype: At one boundary the junction diverges from the germline segment, which might be a read error. The CDR3 DNA follows: TGCAGCGTTACGGGACTTAGCACAGATACGCGGTATTTT. It is translated as CSVTGLSTDTRYF. V usage is TRBV29-1 and J usage is TRBJ2-3, with D perhaps matching TRBD2 (6 bases). This CDR3 contains 13 residues. Germline V gene sequence: CDR1 SQVTM, CDR2 ANQGSEA.

A note on this clonotype: One junction end does not reproduce the germline sequence, and a read error may be involved. This chain links TRBV29-1 with TRBJ2-1, with no clear D. This CDR3 has 15 residues. The germline gives CDR1 SQVTM, CDR2 ANQGSEA. The CDR3 loop reads CSPIVKGYSYNDQFF. CDR3 DNA sequence: TGCAGCCCAATCGTCAAAGGCTACTCCTACAATGACCAGTTCTTC.

This clonotype was seen more than once but under ten times. A read error may explain this, as a much larger clone is one base away. The CDR3, as DNA: TGTGCCAGCAGTTTCCGCCAGTGGCCAACGGATTCACCCCTCCACTTT. This gives the protein CASSFRQWPTDSPLHF. This chain joins TRBV28 and TRBJ1-6, with D unclear. Between the trimmed V and J ends, which lost 3 bases and 8 bases, there was a span of 17 bases. Germline-derived CDR1 and CDR2 are MDHEN and SYDVKM. The CDR3 contains 16 residues.

V and J are TRBV20-1 and TRBJ2-1; D uncertain. The ends were cut back, 3 bases at V and 5 bases at J, with 29 bases in the middle. Germline V CDR1 and CDR2: DFQATT, SNEGSKA (reference sequence). The CDR3 contains 19 residues. CDR3 sequence reads: CSASSASRSPWTANNEQFF. Here the CDR3 DNA reads TGCAGTGCTAGTAGTGCCAGCAGATCCCCCTGGACCGCCAACAATGAGCAGTTCTTC.

The table lists this clonotype with many counts. The chain links TRBV29-1 to TRBJ2-5; 8 positions agree with TRBD2. The CDR3 has 16 residues. The J segment lost 2 bases and the V segment lost 7 bases, leaving 15 bases of the junction unmatched. Germline V gene sequence: CDR1 SQVTM, CDR2 ANQGSEA. CDR3 bases: TGCAGCGCTTCGGGGGGGGCTAGCGGAGTACAAGAGACCCAGTACTTC. Translated, it gives CSASGGASGVQETQYF.

This clonotype was picked up many times. The CDR3 here is CATSRDSQGIQPQHF. CDR3 DNA sequence: TGTGCCACCAGCAGAGATTCCCAGGGGATTCAGCCCCAGCATTTT. The V and J genes are TRBV15 and TRBJ1-5; tentative D call: TRBD1 (6 bases). The CDR3 has 15 residues. The germline gives CDR1 LNHNV, CDR2 YYDKDF (reference sequence). Trimming shortened V by 0 bases and J by 6 bases, and 12 bases separated the two germline ends.

This clonotype came up many times. A read error may produce the germline difference seen at one junction end. The chain couples TRBV7-7 to TRBJ2-1, with D possibly matching TRBD2 (5 bases). This CDR3 comprises 15 residues. Germline V gene sequence: CDR1 SSHAT, CDR2 FNYEAQ (reference sequence). DNA for the CDR3: TGTGCTAGCAGCCCCGGGCCAGGCGGGTACAATGAGCAGTTCTTC. Translated: CASSPGPGGYNEQFF.

This clonotype was detected ten times or more. This chain uses TRBV18 with TRBJ2-7; TRBD2 is a possible D gene (5 bases). This CDR3 region has 13 residues. Germline CDR1 is KGHSH and CDR2 is LQKENI. Trimming took 3 bases from V and 7 from J, leaving 13 bases between them. CDR3 amino acids: CASSPEGFEEQYF. The CDR3 nucleotides are TGTGCCAGCTCACCTGAGGGTTTTGAGGAGCAGTACTTC. Full variable domain (missing parts from reference TRBV18 and TRBJ2-7): NAGVMQNPRHLVRRRGQEARLRCSPMKGHSHVYWYRQLPEEGLKFMVYLQKENIIDESGMPKERFSAEFPKEGPSILRIQQVVRGDSAAYFCASSPEGFEEQYFGPGTRLTVT.

This clonotype was seen a handful of times. The V and J genes are TRBV9 and TRBJ2-3; D is unresolved. V lost 4 bases to trimming and J lost 2 bases, with 8 bases between them. Germline loops: CDR1 SGDLS, CDR2 YYNGEE. The length of the CDR3 is 13 residues. CDR3 sequence reads: CASSRFVTDTQYF. In nucleotides, the CDR3 is TGTGCCAGCAGCCGATTCGTCACAGATACGCAGTATTTT.

This clonotype was seen ten or more times. The J gene is TRBJ2-5, the V gene TRBV7-8, with 14 nucleotides matching TRBD2. The CDR3 totals 16 residues. V lost 5 bases and J lost 6; bases outside the gene matches: 8. CDR1 is SGHVS and CDR2 is FQNEAQ in the germline V gene. CDR3 residues: CASSAGTSGSYKTQYF. CDR3 nucleotides: TGTGCCAGCAGCGCAGGGACTAGCGGGAGTTACAAGACCCAGTACTTC.

This clonotype was counted ten times or more. The rearrangement links TRBV7-6 to TRBJ2-2, with D perhaps matching TRBD2 (6 bases). Trimming took off 3 bases at V and 4 bases at J, with 9 bases between the two ends. Germline assignment: CDR1 SGHVS and CDR2 FNYEAQ. CDR3 length: 14 residues. CDR3 nucleotides: TGTGCCAGCAGCTTCGGTAGCGGCACCGGGGAGCTGTTTTTT. Translation gives CASSFGSGTGELFF.

Only a few counts were recorded for this clonotype. The chain recombines TRBV4-1 with TRBJ2-1; D may match TRBD1 or TRBD2 (5 bases each). V gave up 4 bases and J gave up 2 bases, with 15 bases separating them. From germline, CDR1 is MGHRA and CDR2 YSYEKL. The CDR3 spans 16 residues. CDR3 bases: TGCGCCAGCAGCCCAGCGAGGGGAGCGGCCTACAATGAGCAGTTCTTC. Protein: CASSPARGAAYNEQFF.